This TCR beta chain was obtained from a study of blood T cell repertoires in COVID-19. V gave up 4 bases and J gave up 3 bases, with 9 bases separating them. Germline loops: CDR1 MNHEY, CDR2 SVGAGI. This CDR3 is 13 amino acids long. Original data processing: Reference gene primer amplification yielded estimated nucleated cell counts. Sequencing was performed with immunoSEQ multiplex PCR; in TCRdb, only in-frame clones are kept and a portion is missing. The DNA was the basis for D and trimming; V, J and clone size are from that table. The data show about 89,000 clones, roughly 80% seen once. Seattle patient enrollment occurred during active infection, with longitudinal follow-up thereafter.

The sequence derives from a man between 65 and 85 years old with COVID-19, enrolled during active disease. The chain uses TRBV6-5 and TRBJ1-2, with no clear D. Input material: peripheral blood. The CDR3 DNA follows: TGTGCCAGCAGTTTACGACGGGACTATGGCTACACCTTC. It is translated as CASSLRRDYGYTF.